Following are 20 T cell receptor beta chains from one sample sequenced in a study of T cell changes during pregnancy in multiple sclerosis. Method: immunoSEQ multiplex PCR; TCRdb's copy keeps in-frame clones and lacks some. The sample holds 85,000 to 100,000 clones, over 85% seen once. The specimen was peripheral blood, collected after pregnancy. Receptor source: a female donor with multiple sclerosis, enrolled in a pregnancy study.

This sequence joins TRBV27 and TRBJ2-2; 8 nucleotides line up with TRBD1. The CDR3 has 19 amino acids. Germline-derived CDR1 and CDR2 are MNHEY and SMNVEV (reference sequence). Trimming took 4 bases from V and 0 from J; bases not matched to a gene: 13. The CDR3 DNA follows: TGTGCCAGCAGTTGGAGGGGGACAGGAGACTTTCCGAACACCGGGGAGCTGTTTTTT. Translated, it gives CASSWRGTGDFPNTGELFF.

The CDR3 sequence is CASSFSTGNYEQYF. The CDR3 DNA is TGTGCCAGCAGCTTTTCGACAGGGAATTACGAGCAGTACTTC. The rearrangement links TRBV27 to TRBJ2-7, with 7 positions matching TRBD1. The junction had 9 bases not matched to a gene; V was cut back by 6 bases and J by 4 bases. The CDR3 has 14 residues. Germline V CDR1 and CDR2: MNHEY, SMNVEV (reference sequence).

This chain joins TRBV4-1 and TRBJ2-7; 11 bases align to TRBD2. Unmatched junction bases numbered 5, after V lost 0 bases and J lost 7 bases. CDR1 and CDR2 (germline): MGHRA, YSYEKL. The CDR3 has 15 residues. The CDR3 DNA follows: TGCGCCAGCAGCCAAGAAAGGAGGACTAGCGGGGAGCAGTACTTC. Residues: CASSQERRTSGEQYF.

This clone came up once. V and J are TRBV10-3 and TRBJ2-1; TRBD2 matches at 8 bases. The CDR3 runs 15 residues. Germline V gene lookup returns CDR1 ENHRY and CDR2 SYGVKD. V lost 2 bases, J lost 0 bases, and 0 bases stayed unmatched. DNA of the CDR3: TGTGCCATCAGTGAGACTAGCGGCTCCTACAATGAGCAGTTCTTC. Amino acid sequence: CAISETSGSYNEQFF.

The chain couples TRBV5-6 to TRBJ2-7; 7 bases are shared with TRBD1. V was pared by 2 bases and J by 0 bases, with 2 bases of the junction left unmatched. CDR3 length: 14 residues. Germline V gives CDR1 SGHDT, CDR2 YYEEEE. The DNA for the CDR3 is TGTGCCAGCAGCTTATCAGGGGGCTCCTACGAGCAGTACTTC. Translation gives CASSLSGGSYEQYF. The entire variable domain, with the rest obtained from reference TRBV5-6 and TRBJ2-7, is as follows: DAGVTQSPTHLIKTRGQQVTLRCSPKSGHDTVSWYQQALGQGPQFIFQYYEEEERQRGNFPDRFSGHQFPNYSSELNVNALLLGDSALYLCASSLSGGSYEQYFGPGTRLTVT.

V gene TRBV6-5 combines with J gene TRBJ2-7, with D perhaps TRBD1 (6 bases). The CDR3 loop spans 14 amino acids. CDR1 MNHEY and CDR2 SVGAGI come from the germline V gene. Between the trimmed V and J ends, which lost 5 bases and 5 bases, there was a span of 16 bases. For the CDR3, the DNA is TGTGCCAGCAGTGCCGGACAGCCGGGGCACGAGCAGTACTTC. Amino acids: CASSAGQPGHEQYF.

The V and J genes are TRBV30 and TRBJ1-3; 7 positions agree with TRBD1. J was trimmed by 0 bases and V by 1 base; bases with no gene match: 3. The CDR3 is made up of 15 amino acids. Germline V CDR1 and CDR2: GTSNPN, SVGIG (reference sequence). In DNA form, the CDR3 reads TGTGCCTGGAGTGAGGGGGCTGGCTCTGGAAACACCATATATTTT. The encoded protein is CAWSEGAGSGNTIYF. The entire variable domain, with the rest obtained from reference TRBV30 and TRBJ1-3, is as follows: SQTIHQWPATLVQPVGSPLSLECTVEGTSNPNLYWYRQAAGRGLQLLFYSVGIGQISSEVPQNLSASRPQDRQFILSSKKLLLSDSGFYLCAWSEGAGSGNTIYFGEGSWLTVV.

This rearrangement joins TRBV30 to TRBJ2-7; 9 positions match TRBD1. Germline CDR1 reads GTSNPN; CDR2 reads SVGIG (reference sequence). The CDR3 totals 14 residues. J was trimmed by 2 bases and V by 0 bases; bases with no gene match: 2. CDR3 in amino acids: CAWSVGQGTYEQYF. The CDR3, as DNA: TGTGCCTGGAGTGTGGGACAGGGTACCTACGAGCAGTACTTC.

This rearrangement joins TRBV7-9 to TRBJ2-7; no definite D call. Per germline, CDR1 SEHNR and CDR2 FQNEAQ (reference sequence). V was cut by 5 bases and J by 6 bases, with 11 bases left in between. This CDR3 is built from 12 residues. The CDR3 nucleotides are TGTGCCAGCAGCCCGCTCTCAGGCGAGCAGTACTTC. Amino acids: CASSPLSGEQYF.

This clone was recorded once. This chain joins TRBV4-3 and TRBJ1-2; TRBD1 aligns across 10 bases. CDR1 and CDR2 (germline): LGHNA, YSLEER. The CDR3 loop spans 17 amino acids. After removal of 6 bases from V and 2 bases from J, the junction contained 12 bases not matched to a gene. Written as DNA, the CDR3 is TGCGCCAGCAGTAACTCAAAGACAGGGGGCGGAAACTATGGCTACACCTTC. Translating it yields CASSNSKTGGGNYGYTF.

This chain connects TRBV27 to TRBJ2-7, with 14 bases identical to TRBD2. This CDR3 spans 16 amino acids. The germline CDR1 and CDR2 sequences are MNHEY and SMNVEV (reference sequence). The J segment lost 6 bases and the V segment lost 5 bases, leaving 9 bases of the junction unmatched. CDR3 protein: CASSRLTSGRAGEQYF. The DNA of the CDR3 is TGTGCCAGCAGTCGCCTGACTAGCGGGAGGGCCGGCGAGCAGTACTTC.

The V call is TRBV2, the J call TRBJ2-4; a weak D match, TRBD1 (5 bases). This CDR3 comprises 14 residues. Germline CDR1 SNHLY, CDR2 FYNNEI. V lost 4 bases and J lost 8, with 15 bases in between. The CDR3 loop reads CASSGILQGDIQYF. The CDR3 coding sequence is TGTGCCAGCAGTGGGATTCTTCAAGGGGACATTCAGTACTTC.

V usage is TRBV10-2 and J usage is TRBJ1-1, with 8 bases matching TRBD1. V lost 8 bases to trimming and J lost 3 bases; unmatched junction nucleotides: 8. This CDR3 is built from 14 residues. Germline V gene sequence: CDR1 WSHSY, CDR2 SAAADI. The CDR3, as DNA: TGCGCCAGCTTGGACAGGGCGAAGTACACTGAAGCTTTCTTT. It translates to CASLDRAKYTEAFF.

This chain connects TRBV29-1 to TRBJ2-2; TRBD2 agrees at 9 bases. Unmatched junction bases numbered 11, after V lost 0 bases and J lost 3 bases. Germline V gene lookup returns CDR1 SQVTM and CDR2 ANQGSEA. CDR3 size: 18 residues. The chain's CDR3 is CSVEDRGSGRSYTGELFF. CDR3 DNA sequence: TGCAGCGTTGAAGATCGGGGTAGCGGGAGATCGTACACCGGGGAGCTGTTTTTT.

The chain carries TRBV2 and TRBJ2-7, with no clear D. Trimming took off 4 bases at V and 3 bases at J, with 7 bases between the two ends. Germline CDR1 reads SNHLY; CDR2 reads FYNNEI. The CDR3 length is 12 residues. The CDR3 nucleotides read TGTGCCAGCAGTGGGCCGGGCTACGAGCAGTACTTC. This encodes CASSGPGYEQYF.

The table lists this clone with a few counts. This chain links TRBV11-2 with TRBJ2-7; 10 nucleotides agree with TRBD1. Germline-derived CDR1 and CDR2 are SGHAT and FQNNGV. The CDR3 is made up of 15 amino acids. Trimming at V came to 1 base and at J to 3 bases, leaving 3 bases not matched to a gene. The CDR3 DNA sequence: TGTGCCAGCAGCTTAGGACAGGGGGCGATCTACGAGCAGTACTTC. It is translated as CASSLGQGAIYEQYF.

The CDR3 protein is CASSSRDRGQNTIYF. CDR3 nucleotides: TGTGCCAGCAGCTCTCGGGACAGGGGGCAGAACACCATATATTTT. The rearrangement links TRBV5-4 to TRBJ1-3; 12 bases align to TRBD1. CDR1 is SGHNT, CDR2 YYREEE, per germline (reference sequence). After removal of 3 bases from V and 7 bases from J, the junction contained 5 bases not matched to a gene. CDR3 size: 15 residues.

The V call is TRBV5-6, the J call TRBJ2-2, with D possibly being TRBD2 (5 bases). Trimming took off 1 base at V and 7 bases at J, with 14 bases between the two ends. Germline V gene sequence: CDR1 SGHDT, CDR2 YYEEEE. The CDR3 totals 15 residues. This CDR3 is CASSLWAGRSGELFF. CDR3 in DNA: TGTGCCAGCAGCTTGTGGGCGGGCCGGAGCGGGGAGCTGTTTTTT.

The chain uses TRBV7-6 and TRBJ2-7; unclear D gene. V was clipped by 0 bases and J by 0 bases, with 6 bases between them. Per germline, CDR1 SGHVS and CDR2 FNYEAQ. CDR3 length: 14 amino acids. This CDR3 is CASSLARNSYEQYF. The CDR3 DNA reads as TGTGCCAGCAGCTTAGCGAGAAACTCCTACGAGCAGTACTTC.

The chain joins TRBV6-1 to TRBJ1-1; 9 positions agree with TRBD1. Germline V gene sequence: CDR1 MNHNS, CDR2 SASEGT. Trimming removed 3 bases from V and 5 bases from J; junction bases left unmatched: 4. The CDR3 length is 14 residues. CDR3 DNA sequence: TGTGCCAGCAGTGATCGGGGACAGGGTACTGAAGCTTTCTTT. Its translation: CASSDRGQGTEAFF.